The rows below give T cell receptor beta chains drawn from one sample of a study of blood T cell repertoires in COVID-19. Profiled with immunoSEQ multiplex PCR; TCRdb holds only in-frame clones, not every one. In the table there are over 250,000 clones, 85% to 90% of which are singletons. The sample consisted of peripheral blood. The receptors derive from a woman aged 50 to 60 with COVID-19, enrolled during active disease. CDR3s include the opening cysteine and the closing phenylalanine or tryptophan. A D gene is named only where the DNA matches it firmly.

TRBD1 | TRBJ2-3 | TRBV6-5 | CASSFRRGRTDTQYF
TRBD1 | TRBJ1-3 | TRBV11-3 | CASSFRTGTSGNTIYF
- | TRBJ1-2 | TRBV5-4 | CASSLDTNYGYTF
TRBD1 | TRBJ2-2 | TRBV6-2/TRBV6-3 | CASSYSTGQVTGELFF
- | TRBJ2-1 | TRBV9 | CASSDRDIPTRSYNEQFF
- | TRBJ2-7 | TRBV5-1 | CASSQTAADPTYEQYF
- | TRBJ1-2 | TRBV18 | CASSLQRTENYGYTF
- | TRBJ1-5 | TRBV28 | CASTDRTHQPQHF
TRBD2 | TRBJ2-1 | TRBV10-1 | CASSGPAGGLYNEQFF
- | TRBJ2-3 | TRBV7-3 | CASSLNLPGASTDTQYF
- | TRBJ2-3 | TRBV6-4 | CASSPRGPFTDTQYF
TRBD1 | TRBJ1-5 | TRBV18 | CASSPGTGWIPSNQPQHF
- | TRBJ1-6 | TRBV2 | CALGGLSPLHF
TRBD1 | TRBJ2-7 | TRBV7-6 | CASSFTGTGGRRGEQYF
TRBD1 | TRBJ1-4 | TRBV18 | CASSPPRGTGNEKLFF
- | TRBJ2-1 | TRBV9 | CASSVTGLQIINEQFF
TRBD1 | TRBJ1-6 | TRBV9 | CASSLRQGTGGSPLHF
- | TRBJ1-2 | TRBV5-4 | CASSLDRFASYGYTF
- | TRBJ2-1 | TRBV7-2 | CASSVYYEQFF
TRBD1 | TRBJ2-3 | TRBV6-2/TRBV6-3 | CASSGIFPGQGPSLLDTQYF
- | TRBJ2-4 | TRBV4-3 | CASSQEIGAGVNIQYF
TRBD1 | TRBJ1-1 | TRBV29-1 | CSVEGTGGTEAFF
TRBD1 | TRBJ1-4 | TRBV11-2 | CASSLTGFAEKLFF
- | TRBJ1-1 | TRBV7-9 | CASSFRGGYTEAFF
- | TRBJ2-7 | TRBV15 | CATSLADRYYEQYF
- | TRBJ2-1 | TRBV3-1/TRBV3-2 | CASRGTSSSDEQFF
- | TRBJ1-6 | TRBV12-5 | CASGFPSSPLHF
- | TRBJ1-1 | TRBV12-5 | CASGGGLRQVNTEAFF
- | TRBJ1-1 | TRBV19 | CASSIQGLRAFF
- | TRBJ1-1 | TRBV7-3 | CASSPMGVGGNTEAFF
TRBD1 | TRBJ1-2 | TRBV11-2 | CASSFSAGQSFYGYTF
TRBD2 | TRBJ2-1 | TRBV3-1/TRBV3-2 | CASSTRTSGGYNEQFF
- | TRBJ2-7 | TRBV7-9 | CASSNTLEPYEQYF
- | TRBJ1-1 | TRBV19 | CASSMGSNTEAFF
- | TRBJ1-6 | TRBV6-2/TRBV6-3 | CASSSEGQRVSPLHF
- | TRBJ1-2 | TRBV5-6 | CASSLQGLDYGYTF
TRBD1 | TRBJ1-6 | TRBV19 | CASTPDRFDSPLHF
TRBD2 | TRBJ2-7 | TRBV2 | CASSDSQTSGFRYEQYF
- | TRBJ2-1 | TRBV27 | CASSHPLGGHVNEQFF
- | TRBJ1-1 | TRBV5-5 | CASSYTGNTEAFF